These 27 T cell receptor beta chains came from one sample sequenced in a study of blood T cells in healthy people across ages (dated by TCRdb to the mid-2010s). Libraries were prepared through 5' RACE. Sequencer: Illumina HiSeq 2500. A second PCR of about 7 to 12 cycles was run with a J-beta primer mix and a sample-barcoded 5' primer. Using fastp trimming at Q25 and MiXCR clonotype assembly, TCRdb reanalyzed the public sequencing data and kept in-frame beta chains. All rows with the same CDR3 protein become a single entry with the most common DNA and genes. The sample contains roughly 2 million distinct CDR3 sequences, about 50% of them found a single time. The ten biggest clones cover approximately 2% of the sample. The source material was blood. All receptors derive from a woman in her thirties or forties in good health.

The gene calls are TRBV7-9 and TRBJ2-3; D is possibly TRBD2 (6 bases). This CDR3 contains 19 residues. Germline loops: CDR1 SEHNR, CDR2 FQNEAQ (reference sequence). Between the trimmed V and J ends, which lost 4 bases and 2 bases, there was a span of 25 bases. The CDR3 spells CASSSRGAGNTRSTDTQYF. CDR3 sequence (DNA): TGTGCCAGCAGCTCTCGTGGGGCGGGGAACACTCGATCCACAGATACGCAGTATTTT.

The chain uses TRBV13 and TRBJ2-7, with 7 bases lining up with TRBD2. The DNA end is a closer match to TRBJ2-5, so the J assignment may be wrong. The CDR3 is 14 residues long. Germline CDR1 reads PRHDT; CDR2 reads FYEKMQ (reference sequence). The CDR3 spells CASSLWSSGETQYF. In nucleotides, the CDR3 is TGTGCCAGCAGCTTATGGTCTAGCGGAGAGACCCAGTACTTC.

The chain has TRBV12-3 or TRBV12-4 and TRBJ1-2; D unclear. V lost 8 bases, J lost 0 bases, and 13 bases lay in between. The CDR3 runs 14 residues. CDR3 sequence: CASSPGVANYGYTF. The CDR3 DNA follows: TGTGCCAGCTCCCCCGGGGTAGCTAACTATGGCTACACCTTC.

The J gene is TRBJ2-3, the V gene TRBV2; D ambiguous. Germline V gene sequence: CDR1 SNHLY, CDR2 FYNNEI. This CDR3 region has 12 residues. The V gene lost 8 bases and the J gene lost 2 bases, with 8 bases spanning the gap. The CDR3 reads CASERYTDTQYF. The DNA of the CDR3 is TGTGCCAGCGAGAGGTACACAGATACGCAGTATTTT.

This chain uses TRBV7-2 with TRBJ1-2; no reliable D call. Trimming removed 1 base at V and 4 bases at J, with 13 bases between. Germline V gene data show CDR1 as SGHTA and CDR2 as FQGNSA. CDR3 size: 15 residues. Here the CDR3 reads CASSLEVRRIYGYTF. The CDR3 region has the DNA TGTGCCAGCAGCTTAGAGGTCAGGCGGATCTATGGCTACACCTTC.

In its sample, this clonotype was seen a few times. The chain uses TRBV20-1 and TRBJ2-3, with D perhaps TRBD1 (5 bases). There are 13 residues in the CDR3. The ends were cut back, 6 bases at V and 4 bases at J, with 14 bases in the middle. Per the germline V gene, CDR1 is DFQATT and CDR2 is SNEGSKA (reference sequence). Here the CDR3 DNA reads TGCAGTGCAAGGGGTGTGGTCGCAGATACGCAGTATTTT. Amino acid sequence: CSARGVVADTQYF.

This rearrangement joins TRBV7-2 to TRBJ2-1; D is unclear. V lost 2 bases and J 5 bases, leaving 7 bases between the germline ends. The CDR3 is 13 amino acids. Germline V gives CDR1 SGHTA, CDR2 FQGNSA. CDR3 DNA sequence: TGTGCCAGCAGCTTAAGCAGTAACAATGAGCAGTTCTTC. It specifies CASSLSSNNEQFF.

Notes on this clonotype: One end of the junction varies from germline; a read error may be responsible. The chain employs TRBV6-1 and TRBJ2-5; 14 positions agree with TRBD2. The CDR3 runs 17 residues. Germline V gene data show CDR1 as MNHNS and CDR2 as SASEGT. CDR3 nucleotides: TGTGCCAGCAGTGCCCCCCGACTAGCGGGGGGGCAAGAGGCCCAGTACTTC. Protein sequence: CASSAPRLAGGQEAQYF.

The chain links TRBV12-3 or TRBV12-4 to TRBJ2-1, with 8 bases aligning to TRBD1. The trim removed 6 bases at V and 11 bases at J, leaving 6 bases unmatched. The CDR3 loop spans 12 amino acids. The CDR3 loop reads CASSPRTGQQFF. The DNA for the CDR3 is TGTGCCAGCAGCCCAAGGACAGGGCAGCAGTTCTTC.

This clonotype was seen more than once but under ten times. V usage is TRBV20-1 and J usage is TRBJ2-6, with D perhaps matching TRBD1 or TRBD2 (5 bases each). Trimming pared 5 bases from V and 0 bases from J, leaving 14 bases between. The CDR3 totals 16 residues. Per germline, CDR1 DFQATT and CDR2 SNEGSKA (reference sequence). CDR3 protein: CSALTGPSSGANVLTF. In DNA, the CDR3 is TGCAGTGCTTTAACGGGACCGAGCTCTGGGGCCAACGTCCTGACTTTC.

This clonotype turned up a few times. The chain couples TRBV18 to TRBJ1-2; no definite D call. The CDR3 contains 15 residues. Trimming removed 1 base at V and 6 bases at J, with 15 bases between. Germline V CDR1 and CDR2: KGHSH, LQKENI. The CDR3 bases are TGTGCCAGCTCACCACAGTTCGGGCGGACTGATGGCTACACCTTC. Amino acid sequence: CASSPQFGRTDGYTF.

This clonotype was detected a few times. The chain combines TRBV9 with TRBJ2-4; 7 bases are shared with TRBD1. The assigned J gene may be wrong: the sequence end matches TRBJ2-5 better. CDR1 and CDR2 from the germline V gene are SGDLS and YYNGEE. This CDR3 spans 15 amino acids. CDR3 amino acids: CASNPGGRPQETQYF. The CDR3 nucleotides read TGTGCCAGCAACCCAGGGGGTCGGCCTCAAGAGACCCAGTACTTC.

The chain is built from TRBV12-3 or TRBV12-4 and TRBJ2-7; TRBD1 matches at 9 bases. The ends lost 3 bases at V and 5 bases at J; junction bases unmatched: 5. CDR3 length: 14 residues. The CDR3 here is CASSFGTGFDEQYF. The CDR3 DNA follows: TGTGCCAGCAGTTTTGGGACAGGGTTTGACGAGCAGTACTTC.

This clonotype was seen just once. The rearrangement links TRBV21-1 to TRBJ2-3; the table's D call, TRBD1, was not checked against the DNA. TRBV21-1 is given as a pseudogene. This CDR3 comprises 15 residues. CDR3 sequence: CASSSRDRDADTQYF. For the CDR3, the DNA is TGTGCCAGCAGCTCGCGGGACAGGGATGCAGATACGCAGTATTTT.

CDR3 in DNA: TGCGCCAGCAGACGGAAAGGACCCCTCCACTTT. It specifies CASRRKGPLHF. The chain uses TRBV10-2 and TRBJ1-6; D is unclear. V lost 6 bases, J lost 12 bases, and 9 bases lay in between. CDR1 is WSHSY and CDR2 is SAAADI in the germline V gene. The CDR3 is 11 amino acids.

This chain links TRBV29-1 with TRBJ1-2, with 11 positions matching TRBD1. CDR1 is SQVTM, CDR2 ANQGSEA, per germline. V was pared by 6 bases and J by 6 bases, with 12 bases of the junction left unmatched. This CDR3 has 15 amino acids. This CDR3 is CSVNLRDRGTDGYTF. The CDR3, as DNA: TGCAGCGTCAATCTCCGGGACAGGGGGACCGATGGCTACACCTTC.

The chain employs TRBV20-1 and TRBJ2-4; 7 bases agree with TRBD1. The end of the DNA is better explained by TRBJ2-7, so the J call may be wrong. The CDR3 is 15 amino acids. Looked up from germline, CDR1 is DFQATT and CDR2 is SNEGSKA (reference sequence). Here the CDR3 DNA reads TGCAGTGCTAGGGATGACAGGGAACTTACCTACGAGCAGTACTTC. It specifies CSARDDRELTYEQYF.

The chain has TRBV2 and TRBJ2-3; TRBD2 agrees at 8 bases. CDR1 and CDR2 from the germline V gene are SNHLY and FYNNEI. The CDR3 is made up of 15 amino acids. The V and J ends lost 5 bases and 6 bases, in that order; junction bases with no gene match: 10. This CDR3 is CASSLSGGPGDTQYF. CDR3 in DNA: TGTGCCAGCAGTTTATCGGGGGGGCCGGGGGATACGCAGTATTTT.

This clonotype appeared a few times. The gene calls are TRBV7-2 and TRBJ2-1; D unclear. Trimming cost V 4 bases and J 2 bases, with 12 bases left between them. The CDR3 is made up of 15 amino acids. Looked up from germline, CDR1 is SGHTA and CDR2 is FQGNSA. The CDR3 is CASSSPSAPYNEQFF. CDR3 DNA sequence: TGTGCCAGCAGCTCTCCCTCGGCCCCCTACAATGAGCAGTTCTTC.

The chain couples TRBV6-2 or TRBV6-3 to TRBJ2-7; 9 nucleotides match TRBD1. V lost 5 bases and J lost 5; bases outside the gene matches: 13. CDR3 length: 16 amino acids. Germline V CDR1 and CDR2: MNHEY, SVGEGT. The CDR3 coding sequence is TGTGCCAGCAGTCTGGGGCAACAGGGGGCGAAGAACGAGCAGTACTTC. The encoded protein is CASSLGQQGAKNEQYF.

The CDR3 DNA is TGCAGCGTTGAGATCCCCCGAACCTCCTACAATGAGCAGTTCTTC. It translates to CSVEIPRTSYNEQFF. The gene calls are TRBV29-1 and TRBJ2-1; no clear D gene. V lost 3 bases to trimming and J lost 0 bases, with 12 bases between them. Germline V lookup: CDR1 SQVTM, CDR2 ANQGSEA. This CDR3 is built from 15 residues.

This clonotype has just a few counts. The CDR3 region has the DNA TGTGCCAGCAGCTCAACAGGGTTGTCTAATGAAAAACTGTTTTTT. This encodes CASSSTGLSNEKLFF. V gene TRBV7-2 combines with J gene TRBJ1-4, with D possibly TRBD1 on 6 matching bases. The CDR3 sequence is 15 residues long. The germline V gene has CDR1 SGHTA and CDR2 FQGNSA. V gave up 4 bases and J gave up 3 bases, with 12 bases separating them.

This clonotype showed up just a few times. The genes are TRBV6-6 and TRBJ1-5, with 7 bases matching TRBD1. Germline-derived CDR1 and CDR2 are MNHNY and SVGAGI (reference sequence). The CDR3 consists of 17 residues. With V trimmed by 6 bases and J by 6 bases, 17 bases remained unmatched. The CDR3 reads CASSHSEIQGLGQPQHF. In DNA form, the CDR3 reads TGTGCCAGCAGCCACAGCGAGATACAGGGGTTGGGTCAGCCCCAGCATTTT.

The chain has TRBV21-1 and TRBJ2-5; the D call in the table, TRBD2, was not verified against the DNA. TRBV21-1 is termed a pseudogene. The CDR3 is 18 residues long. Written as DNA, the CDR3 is TGTGCCAGCATTAACAAGATCCCCGGGACTAGCGGACCTAATGAGCAGTACTTC. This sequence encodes CASINKIPGTSGPNEQYF.

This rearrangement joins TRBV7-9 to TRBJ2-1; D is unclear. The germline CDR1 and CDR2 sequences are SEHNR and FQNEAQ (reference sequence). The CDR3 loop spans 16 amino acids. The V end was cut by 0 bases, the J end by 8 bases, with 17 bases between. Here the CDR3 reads CASSLATGQRFDEQFF. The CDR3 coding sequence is TGTGCCAGCAGCTTAGCCACCGGGCAGAGATTCGATGAGCAGTTCTTC.

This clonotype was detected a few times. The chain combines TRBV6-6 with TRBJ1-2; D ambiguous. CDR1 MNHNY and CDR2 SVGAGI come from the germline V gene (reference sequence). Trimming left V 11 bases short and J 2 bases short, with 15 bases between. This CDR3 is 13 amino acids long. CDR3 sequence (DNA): TGTGCCTCCACTGCAGAAACCAACTATGGCTACACCTTC. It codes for CASTAETNYGYTF.

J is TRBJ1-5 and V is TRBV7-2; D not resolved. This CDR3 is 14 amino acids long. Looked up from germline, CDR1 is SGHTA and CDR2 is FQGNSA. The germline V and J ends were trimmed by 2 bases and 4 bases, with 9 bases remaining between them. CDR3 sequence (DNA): TGTGCCAGCAGCTTAAAGGGCCCGAATCAGCCCCAGCATTTT. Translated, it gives CASSLKGPNQPQHF.